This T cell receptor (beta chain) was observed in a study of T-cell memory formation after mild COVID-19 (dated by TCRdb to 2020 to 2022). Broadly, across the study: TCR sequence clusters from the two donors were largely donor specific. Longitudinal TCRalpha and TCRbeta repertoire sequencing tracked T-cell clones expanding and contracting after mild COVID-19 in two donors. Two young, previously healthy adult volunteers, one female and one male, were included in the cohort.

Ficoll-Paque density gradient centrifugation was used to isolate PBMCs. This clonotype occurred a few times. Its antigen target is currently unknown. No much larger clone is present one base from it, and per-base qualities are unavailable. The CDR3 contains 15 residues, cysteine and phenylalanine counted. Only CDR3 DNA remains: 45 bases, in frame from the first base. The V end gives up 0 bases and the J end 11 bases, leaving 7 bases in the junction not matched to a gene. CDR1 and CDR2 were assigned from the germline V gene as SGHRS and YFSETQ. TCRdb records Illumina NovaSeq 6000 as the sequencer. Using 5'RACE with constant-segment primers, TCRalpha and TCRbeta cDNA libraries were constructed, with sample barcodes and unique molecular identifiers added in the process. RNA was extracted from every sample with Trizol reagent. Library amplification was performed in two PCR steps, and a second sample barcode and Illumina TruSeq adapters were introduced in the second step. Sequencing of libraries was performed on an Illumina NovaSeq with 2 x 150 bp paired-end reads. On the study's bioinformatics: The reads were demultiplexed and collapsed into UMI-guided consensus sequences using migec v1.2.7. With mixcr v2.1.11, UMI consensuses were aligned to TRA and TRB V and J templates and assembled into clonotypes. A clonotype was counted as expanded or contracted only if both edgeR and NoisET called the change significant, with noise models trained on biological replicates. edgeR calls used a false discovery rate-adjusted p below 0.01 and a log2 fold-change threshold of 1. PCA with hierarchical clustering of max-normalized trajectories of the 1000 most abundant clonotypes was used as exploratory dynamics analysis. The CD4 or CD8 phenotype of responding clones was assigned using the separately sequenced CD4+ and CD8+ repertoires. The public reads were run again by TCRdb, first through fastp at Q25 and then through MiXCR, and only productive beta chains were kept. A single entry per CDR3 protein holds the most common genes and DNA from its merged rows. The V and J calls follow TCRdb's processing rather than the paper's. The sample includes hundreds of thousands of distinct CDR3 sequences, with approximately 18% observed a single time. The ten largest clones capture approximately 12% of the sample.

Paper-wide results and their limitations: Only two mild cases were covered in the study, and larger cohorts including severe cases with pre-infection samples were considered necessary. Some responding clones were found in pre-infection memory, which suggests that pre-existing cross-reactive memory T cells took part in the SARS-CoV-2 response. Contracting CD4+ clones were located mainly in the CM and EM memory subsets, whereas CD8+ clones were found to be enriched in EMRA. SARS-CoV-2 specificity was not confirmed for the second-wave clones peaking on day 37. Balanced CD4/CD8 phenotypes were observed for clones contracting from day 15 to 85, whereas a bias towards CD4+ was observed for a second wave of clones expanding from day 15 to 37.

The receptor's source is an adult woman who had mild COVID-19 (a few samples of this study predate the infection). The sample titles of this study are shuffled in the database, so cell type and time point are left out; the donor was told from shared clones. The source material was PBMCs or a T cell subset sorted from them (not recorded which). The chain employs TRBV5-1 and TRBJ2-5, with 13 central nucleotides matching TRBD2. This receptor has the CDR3 CASSLDGLAGVPQYF. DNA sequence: TGCGCCAGCAGCTTGGACGGACTAGCGGGAGTCCCACAGTACTTC.